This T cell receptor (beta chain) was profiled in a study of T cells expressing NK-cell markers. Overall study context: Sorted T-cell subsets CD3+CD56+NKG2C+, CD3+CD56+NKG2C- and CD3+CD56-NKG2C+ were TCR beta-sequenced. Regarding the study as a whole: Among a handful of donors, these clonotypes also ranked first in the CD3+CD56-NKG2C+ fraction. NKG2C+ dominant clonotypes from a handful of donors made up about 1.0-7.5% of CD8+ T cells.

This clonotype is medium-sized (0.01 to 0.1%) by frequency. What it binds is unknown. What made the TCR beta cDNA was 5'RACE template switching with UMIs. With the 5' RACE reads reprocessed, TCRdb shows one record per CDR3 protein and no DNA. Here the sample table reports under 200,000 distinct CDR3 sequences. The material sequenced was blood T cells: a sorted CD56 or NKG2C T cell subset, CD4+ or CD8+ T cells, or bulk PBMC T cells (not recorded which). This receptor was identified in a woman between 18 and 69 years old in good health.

The CDR3 sequence: CASGYGVEQYF. The V and J genes are TRBV7-2 and TRBJ2-7. Germline V gives CDR1 SGHTA, CDR2 FQGNSA. This CDR3 comprises 11 residues.